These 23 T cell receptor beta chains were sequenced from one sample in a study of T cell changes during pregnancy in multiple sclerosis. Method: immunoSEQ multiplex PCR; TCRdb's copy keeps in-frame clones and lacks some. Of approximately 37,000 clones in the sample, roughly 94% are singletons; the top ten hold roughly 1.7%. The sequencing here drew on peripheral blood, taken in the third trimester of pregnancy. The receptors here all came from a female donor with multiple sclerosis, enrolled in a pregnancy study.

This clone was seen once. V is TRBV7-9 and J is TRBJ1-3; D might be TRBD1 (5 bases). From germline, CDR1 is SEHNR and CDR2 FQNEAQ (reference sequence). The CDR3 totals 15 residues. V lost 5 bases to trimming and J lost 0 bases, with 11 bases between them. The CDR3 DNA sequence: TGTGCCAGCAGCGAGGGACTCAGCTCTGGAAACACCATATATTTT. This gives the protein CASSEGLSSGNTIYF.

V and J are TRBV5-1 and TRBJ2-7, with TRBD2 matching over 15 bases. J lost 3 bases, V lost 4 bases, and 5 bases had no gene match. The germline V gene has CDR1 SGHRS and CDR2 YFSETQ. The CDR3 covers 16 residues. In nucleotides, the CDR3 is TGCGCCAGCAGCGAGGGACTAGCGGGAGGACTCTACGAGCAGTACTTC. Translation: CASSEGLAGGLYEQYF.

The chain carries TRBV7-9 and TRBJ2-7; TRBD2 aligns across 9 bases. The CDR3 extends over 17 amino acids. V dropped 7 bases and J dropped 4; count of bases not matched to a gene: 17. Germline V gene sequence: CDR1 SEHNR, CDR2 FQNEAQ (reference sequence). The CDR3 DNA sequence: TGTGCCAGCACCTCCCAAACGGGGCGGGAGGGCTATTACGAGCAGTACTTC. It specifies CASTSQTGREGYYEQYF.

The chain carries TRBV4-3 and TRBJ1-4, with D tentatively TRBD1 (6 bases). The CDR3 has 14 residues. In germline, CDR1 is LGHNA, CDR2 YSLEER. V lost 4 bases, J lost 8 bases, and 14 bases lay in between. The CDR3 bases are TGCGCCAGCAGCCCTGACAGGTTGGGGGAAAAACTGTTTTTT. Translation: CASSPDRLGEKLFF.

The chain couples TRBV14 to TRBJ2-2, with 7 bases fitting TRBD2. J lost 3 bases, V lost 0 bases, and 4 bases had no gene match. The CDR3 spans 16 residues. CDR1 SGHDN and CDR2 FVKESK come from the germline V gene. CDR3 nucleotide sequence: TGTGCCAGCAGCCAAGATTACGGGAGGTACACCGGGGAGCTGTTTTTT. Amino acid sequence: CASSQDYGRYTGELFF.

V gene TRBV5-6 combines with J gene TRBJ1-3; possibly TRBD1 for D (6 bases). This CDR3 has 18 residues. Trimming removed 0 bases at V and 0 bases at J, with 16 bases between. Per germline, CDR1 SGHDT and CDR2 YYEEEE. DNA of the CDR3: TGTGCCAGCAGCTTGGCCGGGGGGACACCGAGCTCTGGAAACACCATATATTTT. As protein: CASSLAGGTPSSGNTIYF.

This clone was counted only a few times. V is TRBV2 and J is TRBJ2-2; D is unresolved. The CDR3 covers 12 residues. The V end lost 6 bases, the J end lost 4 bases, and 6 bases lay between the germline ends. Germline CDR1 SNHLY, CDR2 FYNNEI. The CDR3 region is CASRTGTGELFF. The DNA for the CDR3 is TGTGCCAGCAGGACGGGCACCGGGGAGCTGTTTTTT.

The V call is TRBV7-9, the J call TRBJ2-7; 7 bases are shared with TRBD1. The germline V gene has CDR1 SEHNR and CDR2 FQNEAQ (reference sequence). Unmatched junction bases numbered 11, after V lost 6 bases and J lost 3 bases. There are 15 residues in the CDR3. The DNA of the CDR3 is TGTGCCAGCAGTCCACAGGGGTGGGGTCGCTACGAGCAGTACTTC. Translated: CASSPQGWGRYEQYF.

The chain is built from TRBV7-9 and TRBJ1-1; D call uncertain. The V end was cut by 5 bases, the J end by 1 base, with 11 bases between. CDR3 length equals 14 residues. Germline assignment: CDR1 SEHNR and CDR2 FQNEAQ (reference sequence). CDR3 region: CASSLKQENTEAFF. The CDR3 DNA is TGTGCCAGCAGCCTCAAACAAGAGAACACTGAAGCTTTCTTT.

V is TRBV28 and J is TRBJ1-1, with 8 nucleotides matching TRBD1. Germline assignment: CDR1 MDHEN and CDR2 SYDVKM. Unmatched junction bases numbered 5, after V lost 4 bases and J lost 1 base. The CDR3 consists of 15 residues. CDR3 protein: CASSSGGAGNTEAFF. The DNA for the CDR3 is TGTGCCAGCAGTTCAGGGGGCGCCGGGAACACTGAAGCTTTCTTT.

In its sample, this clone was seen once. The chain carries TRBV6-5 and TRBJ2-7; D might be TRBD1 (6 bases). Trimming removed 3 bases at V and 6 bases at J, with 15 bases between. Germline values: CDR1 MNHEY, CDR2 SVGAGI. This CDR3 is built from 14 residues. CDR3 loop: CASSYGSVGGEQYF. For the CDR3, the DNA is TGTGCCAGCAGTTATGGCAGCGTAGGGGGCGAGCAGTACTTC.

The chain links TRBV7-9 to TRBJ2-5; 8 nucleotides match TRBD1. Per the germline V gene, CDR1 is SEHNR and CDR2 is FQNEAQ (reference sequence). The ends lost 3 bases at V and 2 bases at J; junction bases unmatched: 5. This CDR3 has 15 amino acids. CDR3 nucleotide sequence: TGTGCCAGCAGCTTCGGCGACAGGGGACAAGAGACCCAGTACTTC. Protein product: CASSFGDRGQETQYF.

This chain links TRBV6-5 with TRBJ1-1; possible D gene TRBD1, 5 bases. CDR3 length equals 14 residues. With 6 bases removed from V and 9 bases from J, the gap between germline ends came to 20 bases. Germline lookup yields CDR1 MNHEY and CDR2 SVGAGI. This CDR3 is CASRPVVQAVKAFF. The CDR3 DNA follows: TGTGCCAGCAGACCCGTAGTACAGGCCGTGAAAGCTTTCTTT.

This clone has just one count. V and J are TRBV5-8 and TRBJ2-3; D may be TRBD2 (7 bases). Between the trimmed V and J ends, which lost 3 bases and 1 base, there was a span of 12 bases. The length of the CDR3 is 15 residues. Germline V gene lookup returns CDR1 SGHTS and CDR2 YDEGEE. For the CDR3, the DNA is TGTGCCAGCAGCTCCCGGGGGGCCGGCACAGATACGCAGTATTTT. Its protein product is CASSSRGAGTDTQYF. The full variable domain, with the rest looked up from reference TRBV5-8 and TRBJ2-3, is EAGVTQSPTHLIKTRGQQATLRCSPISGHTSVYWYQQALGLGLQFLLWYDEGEERNRGNFPPRFSGRQFPNYSSELNVNALELEDSALYLCASSSRGAGTDTQYFGPGTRLTVL.

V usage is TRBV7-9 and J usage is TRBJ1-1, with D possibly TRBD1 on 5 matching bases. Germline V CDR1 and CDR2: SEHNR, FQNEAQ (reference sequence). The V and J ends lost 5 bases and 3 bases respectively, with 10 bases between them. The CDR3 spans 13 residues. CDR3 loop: CASSKGEYTEAFF. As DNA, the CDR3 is TGTGCCAGCAGCAAAGGGGAATACACTGAAGCTTTCTTT.

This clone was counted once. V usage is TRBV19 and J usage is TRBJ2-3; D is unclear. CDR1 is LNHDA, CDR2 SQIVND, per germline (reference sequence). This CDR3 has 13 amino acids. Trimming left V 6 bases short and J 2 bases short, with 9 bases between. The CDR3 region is CASSVTYTDTQYF. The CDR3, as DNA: TGTGCCAGTAGCGTCACCTACACAGATACGCAGTATTTT.

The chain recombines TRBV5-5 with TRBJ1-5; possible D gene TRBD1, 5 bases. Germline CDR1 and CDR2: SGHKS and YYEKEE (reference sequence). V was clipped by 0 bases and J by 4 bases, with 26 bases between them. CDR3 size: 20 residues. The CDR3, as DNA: TGTGCCAGCAGCTTGGTCGTCGGGTTGGGGGGAAAGGGACTAAATCAGCCCCAGCATTTT. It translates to CASSLVVGLGGKGLNQPQHF.

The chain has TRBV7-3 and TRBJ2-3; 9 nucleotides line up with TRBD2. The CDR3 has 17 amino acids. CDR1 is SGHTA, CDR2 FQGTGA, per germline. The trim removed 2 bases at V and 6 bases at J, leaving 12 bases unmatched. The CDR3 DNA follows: TGTGCCAGCAGCTTACTTGGAGGCGGGGGGGCCCTGGATACGCAGTATTTT. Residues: CASSLLGGGGALDTQYF.

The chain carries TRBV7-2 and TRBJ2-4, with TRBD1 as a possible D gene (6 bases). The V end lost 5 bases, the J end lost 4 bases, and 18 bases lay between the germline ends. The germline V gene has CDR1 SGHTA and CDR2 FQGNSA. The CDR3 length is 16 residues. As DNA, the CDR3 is TGTGCCAGCAGCCAGGGGAAGGGTGAATCGAAAAACATTCAGTACTTC. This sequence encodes CASSQGKGESKNIQYF.

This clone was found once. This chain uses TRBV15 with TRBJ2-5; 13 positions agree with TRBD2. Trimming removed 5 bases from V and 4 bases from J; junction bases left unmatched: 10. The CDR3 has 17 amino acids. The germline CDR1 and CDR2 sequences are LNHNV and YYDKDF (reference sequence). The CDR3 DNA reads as TGTGCCACCAGCGGAATCGGACTAGCGGGAGAGGGAGAGACCCAGTACTTC. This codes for CATSGIGLAGEGETQYF.

The CDR3 sequence: CASSGRGLEETQYF. Here the CDR3 DNA reads TGTGCCAGCAGCGGCAGGGGTTTGGAAGAGACCCAGTACTTC. The J gene is TRBJ2-5, the V gene TRBV16; D might be TRBD1 (6 bases). The germline V gene has CDR1 KGHSY and CDR2 FQNENV. The CDR3 contains 14 residues. The V end was cut by 5 bases, the J end by 3 bases, with 13 bases between.

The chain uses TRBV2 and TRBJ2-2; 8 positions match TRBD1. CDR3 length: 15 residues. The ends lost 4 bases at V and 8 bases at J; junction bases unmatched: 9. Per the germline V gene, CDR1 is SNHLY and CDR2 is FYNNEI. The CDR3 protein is CASSGGQVGAGELFF. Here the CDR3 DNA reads TGTGCCAGCAGTGGGGGACAGGTTGGGGCTGGGGAGCTGTTTTTT.

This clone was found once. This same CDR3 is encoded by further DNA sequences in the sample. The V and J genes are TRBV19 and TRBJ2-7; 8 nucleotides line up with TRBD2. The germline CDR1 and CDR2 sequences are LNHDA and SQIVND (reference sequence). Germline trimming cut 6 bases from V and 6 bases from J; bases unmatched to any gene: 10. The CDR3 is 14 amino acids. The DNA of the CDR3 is TGTGCCAGTAGCTTCCTCGGGGGGGGCTCCGAGCAGTACTTC. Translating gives CASSFLGGGSEQYF.